This T cell receptor beta chain was retrieved from a study of T cell repertoires in cytomegalovirus infection. Across the study: HLA-C-restricted CMV epitopes, recently identified, and well-studied HLA-B-restricted ones were used by the study. Public TCR beta signatures marked donors with CMV infection and the matching HLA. General study results and limits: The cumulative frequency of public TCR beta families distinguished individuals who carried CMV together with the relevant HLA. What dominated the ex vivo response were HLA-C-restricted CMV-specific TCR beta clonotypes.

Using its own MiXCR run on the reads, TCRdb lists one record per CDR3 protein. The data contain hundreds of thousands of distinct CDR3 sequences, roughly 30% of them singletons. The V gene's germline CDR1 is MNHEY and CDR2 SMNVEV (reference sequence). The CDR3 contains 15 residues. V lost 5 bases and J 7 bases, leaving 20 bases between the germline ends. This clonotype was detected only a few times. Its antigen remains unknown. The specimen was cultured CD8+ T cells from PBMCs, collected from culture after CMV antigen stimulation. This sequence was found in a human donor in good health (CMV status not recorded). Some clones in this sample may be carry-over from other donors' samples. This chain joins TRBV27 and TRBJ1-2, with TRBD1 as a possible D gene (6 bases). The CDR3: CASSPSPPDRIGYTF. The CDR3 nucleotides read TGTGCCAGCAGTCCTTCCCCCCCTGACAGGATTGGCTACACCTTC.